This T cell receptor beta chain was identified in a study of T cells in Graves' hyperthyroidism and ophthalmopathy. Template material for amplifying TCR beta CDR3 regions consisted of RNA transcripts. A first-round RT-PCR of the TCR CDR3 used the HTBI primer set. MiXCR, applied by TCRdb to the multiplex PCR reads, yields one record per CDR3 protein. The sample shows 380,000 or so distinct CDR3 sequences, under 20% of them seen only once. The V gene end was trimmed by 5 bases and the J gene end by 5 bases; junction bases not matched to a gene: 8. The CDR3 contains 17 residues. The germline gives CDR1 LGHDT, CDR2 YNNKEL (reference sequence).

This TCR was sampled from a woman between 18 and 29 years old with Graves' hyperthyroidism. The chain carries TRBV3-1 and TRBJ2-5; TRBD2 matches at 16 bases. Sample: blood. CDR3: CASSGTSGGGDMETQYF. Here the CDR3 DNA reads TGTGCCAGCAGCGGGACTAGCGGGGGGGGGGATATGGAGACCCAGTACTTC.